The rows below give T cell receptor beta chains drawn from one sample of a study of T cells in Graves' hyperthyroidism and ophthalmopathy. TCRdb used MiXCR to reprocess the multiplex PCR reads, holding one entry per CDR3 protein. The sample holds 400,000 or so distinct CDR3 sequences, over 12% seen once. Sequencing input: blood. All receptors come from an older woman with Graves' ophthalmopathy. Each CDR3 is given with its conserved first and last residue. D genes are given only for firm matches. The size entry is marked missing in some rows and otherwise reads once, few, many or a size class.

NA TRBJ1-6 TRBV6-1 TRBD1 TGTGCCAGCTCCCGGACAGGGGGCTCACCCCTCCACTTT CASSRTGGSPLHF
many TRBJ2-5 TRBV12-3/TRBV12-4 TRBD2 TGTGCCAGCAGTTTAGCGTTTTCCGGGAGGGCCAGTGAGACCCAGTACTTC CASSLAFSGRASETQYF
many TRBJ2-3 TRBV2 NA TGTGCCAGCACCACAGATACGCAGTATTTT CASTTDTQYF
many TRBJ2-7 TRBV7-9 NA TGTGCCAGCAGCTTAGGGGGCTGGGGTGAGCAGTACTTC CASSLGGWGEQYF
few TRBJ2-1 TRBV5-1 NA TGCGCCGGCTGCGAGGGTATGGCCTACAATGAGCAGTTCTTC CAGCEGMAYNEQFF
many TRBJ1-4 TRBV12-3/TRBV12-4 TRBD1 TGTGCCAGCAGACGGACAGGGGGCATTGAAAAACTGTTTTTT CASRRTGGIEKLFF
NA TRBJ2-7 TRBV2 TRBD2 TGTGCCAGCAAGATTTCTAGCGGAGTTGCCTACGAGCAGTACTTC CASKISSGVAYEQYF
NA TRBJ2-7 TRBV19 NA TGTGCCAGTAGTAAAAGGACAGACTCTAGCTACGAGCAGTACTTC CASSKRTDSSYEQYF
many TRBJ1-1 TRBV6-1 TRBD1 TGTGCCAGTCCTAGGGGAGACAGGGCCTTTCAGAACACTGAAGCTTTCTTT CASPRGDRAFQNTEAFF
NA TRBJ2-7 TRBV9 TRBD1 TGTGCCAGCAGCGTAGCGGGACAGGGGGCAATCTACGAGCAGTACTTC CASSVAGQGAIYEQYF
many TRBJ2-7 TRBV18 TRBD2 TGTGCCAGCTCACCAGGAGCGGGAGTTGAGCAGTACTTC CASSPGAGVEQYF